Presented here are 3 T cell receptor beta chains from one specimen sequenced in a study of cytomegalovirus exposure and HLA in healthy donors. 60 Vbeta and 13 Jbeta primers were used in PCR. The table came from immunoSEQ multiplex PCR; TCRdb's copy has only in-frame clones and leaves some out. The sample's table shows about 200,000 clones. Material for sequencing was PBMCs. These TCRs come from a boy under 18 in good health and CMV-seronegative.

V gene TRBV7-9 combines with J gene TRBJ2-6; D unresolved. This CDR3 is built from 18 residues. V was pared by 2 bases and J by 0 bases, with 14 bases between. Germline assignment: CDR1 SEHNR and CDR2 FQNEAQ (reference sequence). DNA for the CDR3: TGTGCCAGCAGCTTATACCCAGGTTACCTCTCTGGGGCCAACGTCCTGACTTTC. It specifies CASSLYPGYLSGANVLTF.

The chain has TRBV27 and TRBJ1-5; D not certain. V lost 1 base to trimming and J lost 2 bases, with 9 bases between them. CDR1 and CDR2 (germline): MNHEY, SMNVEV (reference sequence). The CDR3 is 15 residues long. The CDR3 nucleotides are TGTGCCAGCAGTTTATATCGCTCGGGCAATCAGCCCCAGCATTTT. Amino acid sequence: CASSLYRSGNQPQHF.

The chain carries TRBV11-2 and TRBJ2-7, with D perhaps matching TRBD1 (6 bases). V gave up 5 bases and J gave up 1 base, with 21 bases separating them. CDR1 SGHAT and CDR2 FQNNGV come from the germline V gene. The CDR3 has 17 amino acids. The CDR3 spells CASSPLKQGRMSYEQYF. CDR3 DNA sequence: TGTGCCAGCAGCCCACTAAAACAGGGTAGGATGTCCTACGAGCAGTACTTC.